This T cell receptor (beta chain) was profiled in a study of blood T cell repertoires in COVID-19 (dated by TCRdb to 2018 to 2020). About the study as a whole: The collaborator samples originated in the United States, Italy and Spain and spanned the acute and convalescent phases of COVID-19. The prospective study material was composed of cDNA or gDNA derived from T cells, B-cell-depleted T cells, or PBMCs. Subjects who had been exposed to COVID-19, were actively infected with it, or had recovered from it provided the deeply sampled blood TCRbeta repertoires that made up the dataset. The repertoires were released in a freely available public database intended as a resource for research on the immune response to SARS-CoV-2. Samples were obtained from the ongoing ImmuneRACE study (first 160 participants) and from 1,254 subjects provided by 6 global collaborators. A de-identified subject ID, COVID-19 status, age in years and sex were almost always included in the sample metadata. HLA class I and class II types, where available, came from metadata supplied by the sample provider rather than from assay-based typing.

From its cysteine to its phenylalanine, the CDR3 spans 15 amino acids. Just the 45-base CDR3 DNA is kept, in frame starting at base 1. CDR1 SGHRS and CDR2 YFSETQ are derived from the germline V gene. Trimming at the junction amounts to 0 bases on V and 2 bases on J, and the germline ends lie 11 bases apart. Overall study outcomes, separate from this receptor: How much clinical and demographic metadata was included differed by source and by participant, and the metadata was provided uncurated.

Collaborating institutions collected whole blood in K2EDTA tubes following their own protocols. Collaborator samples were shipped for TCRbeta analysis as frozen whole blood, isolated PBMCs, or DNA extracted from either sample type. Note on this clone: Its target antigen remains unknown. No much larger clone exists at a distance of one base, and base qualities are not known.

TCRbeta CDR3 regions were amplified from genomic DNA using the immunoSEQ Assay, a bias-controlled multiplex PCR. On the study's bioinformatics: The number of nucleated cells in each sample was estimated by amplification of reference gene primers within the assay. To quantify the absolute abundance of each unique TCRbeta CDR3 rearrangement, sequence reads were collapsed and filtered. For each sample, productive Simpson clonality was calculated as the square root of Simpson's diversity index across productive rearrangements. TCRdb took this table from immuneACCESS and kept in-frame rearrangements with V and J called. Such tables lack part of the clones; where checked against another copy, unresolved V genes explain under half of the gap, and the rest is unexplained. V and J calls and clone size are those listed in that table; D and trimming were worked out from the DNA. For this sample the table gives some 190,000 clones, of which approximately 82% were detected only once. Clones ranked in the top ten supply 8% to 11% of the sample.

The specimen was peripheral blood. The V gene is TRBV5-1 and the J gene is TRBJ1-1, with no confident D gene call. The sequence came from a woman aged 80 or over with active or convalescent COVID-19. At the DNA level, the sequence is TGCGCCAGCAGCTTGGACCAGGCGTCCAACACTGAAGCTTTCTTT. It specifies CASSLDQASNTEAFF.